This T cell receptor beta chain was sequenced during a study of OX40 agonist ivuxolimab in advanced cancers. As for the study in general: Participants, 82.7% male, averaged roughly 59 years of age, ranging from roughly 23 to 80.

Data came from immunoSEQ multiplex PCR; TCRdb stores just in-frame clones and leaves some out. Of 70,000 to 85,000 clones listed, over 85% are singletons. Germline V CDR1 and CDR2: SGHTA, FQGNSA. The length of the CDR3 is 15 residues. V was pared by 3 bases and J by 0 bases, with 12 bases between. The TCR comes from an adult with an advanced solid tumor such as melanoma, head and neck, liver or kidney cancer. The genes are TRBV7-2 and TRBJ2-7; D may match TRBD1 or TRBD2 (5 bases each). Sample: CD4+ or CD8+ T cells sorted from blood, taken in a trial of the OX40 agonist ivuxolimab. CDR3 DNA: TGTGCCAGCAGCTTGGTCGGGGCTAGCTCCTACGAGCAGTACTTC. Protein sequence: CASSLVGASSYEQYF.